What follows describes a single T cell receptor (beta chain). Its antigen remains unidentified. PCR used 60 Vbeta primers and 13 Jbeta primers. Per the authors' pipeline: The authors later counted about 80 million unique TCR beta chains, about 11 million of them shared. Repertoires were generated with immunoSEQ multiplex PCR, while TCRdb's copy carries only in-frame clones and drops some. V and J calls and clone size are given by that table; D and trimming were obtained from the DNA. The sample consists of 210,000 or so clones, 70% to 85% of them appearing once. The CDR3 contains 15 residues. J lost 7 bases, V lost 3 bases, and 5 bases had no gene match. CDR1 is SEHNR, CDR2 FQNEAQ, per germline (reference sequence). These data are taken from a study of cytomegalovirus exposure and HLA in healthy donors. Across the whole study: The approximately 100 million unique TCR beta sequences, from about 190 million T cells, were found by an earlier analysis. Regarding the study as a whole: Cytomegalovirus association was assigned to some 160 TCR beta chains.

Sequences were obtained from PBMCs. The genes are TRBV7-9 and TRBJ1-6; TRBD1 aligns across 8 bases. The TCR originated in a middle-aged woman in good health and CMV-seronegative. The CDR3 DNA reads as TGTGCCAGCAGCTTTCAGGGGGCGCAAAATTCACCCCTCCACTTT. This sequence encodes CASSFQGAQNSPLHF. The entire variable domain, with the rest obtained from reference TRBV7-9 and TRBJ1-6, is as follows: DTGVSQNPRHKITKRGQNVTFRCDPISEHNRLYWYRQTLGQGPEFLTYFQNEAQLEKSRLLSDRFSAERPKGSFSTLEIQRTEQGDSAMYLCASSFQGAQNSPLHFGNGTRLTVT.